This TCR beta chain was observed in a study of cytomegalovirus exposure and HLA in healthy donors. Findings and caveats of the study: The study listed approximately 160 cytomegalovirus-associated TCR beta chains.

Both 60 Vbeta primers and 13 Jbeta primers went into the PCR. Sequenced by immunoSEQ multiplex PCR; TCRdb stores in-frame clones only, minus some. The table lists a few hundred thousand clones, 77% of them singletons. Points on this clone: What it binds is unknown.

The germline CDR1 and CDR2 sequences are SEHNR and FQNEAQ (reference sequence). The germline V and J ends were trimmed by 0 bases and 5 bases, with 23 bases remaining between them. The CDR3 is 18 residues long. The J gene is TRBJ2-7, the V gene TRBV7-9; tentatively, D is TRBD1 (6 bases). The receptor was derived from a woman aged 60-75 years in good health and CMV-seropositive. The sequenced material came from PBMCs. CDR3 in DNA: TGTGCCAGCAGCTTAGCGACAGGTTCCGCCGAATGGATCCACGAGCAGTACTTC. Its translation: CASSLATGSAEWIHEQYF.